The 7 T cell receptor beta chains presented below share a single source sample, sequenced in a study of cytomegalovirus exposure and HLA in healthy donors. The PCR employed 60 Vbeta primers together with 13 Jbeta primers. Sequencing used immunoSEQ multiplex PCR; TCRdb keeps in-frame clones, though not all of them. The sample carries 150,000 to 200,000 clones, roughly 79% recorded once. The source material was PBMCs. The receptors come from a man aged 45-60 years in good health and CMV-seropositive.

V is TRBV7-3 and J is TRBJ1-1; 7 nucleotides line up with TRBD1. Germline CDR1 reads SGHTA; CDR2 reads FQGTGA. Trimming removed 2 bases from V and 11 bases from J; junction bases left unmatched: 5. The CDR3 is 12 residues long. CDR3 nucleotides: TGTGCCAGCAGCTTACCTCAGGGGGTCGCTTTCTTT. It translates to CASSLPQGVAFF.

The rearrangement links TRBV7-2 to TRBJ2-1, with D maybe TRBD2 (6 bases). CDR1 SGHTA and CDR2 FQGNSA come from the germline V gene. The V gene lost 5 bases and the J gene lost 0 bases, with 20 bases spanning the gap. The CDR3 spans 18 residues. This CDR3 is CASSPQIGTYSSYNEQFF. The CDR3 DNA is TGTGCCAGCAGCCCTCAGATCGGGACTTACAGCTCCTACAATGAGCAGTTCTTC. Looking up the rest from reference TRBV7-2 and TRBJ2-1 gives the full variable domain: GAGVSQSPSNKVTEKGKDVELRCDPISGHTALYWYRQSLGQGLEFLIYFQGNSAPDKSGLPSDRFSAERTGGSVSTLTIQRTQQEDSAVYLCASSPQIGTYSSYNEQFFGPGTRLTVL.

This clone was observed a single time. The J gene is TRBJ1-6, the V gene TRBV9; tentative D call: TRBD1 (6 bases). The V end was cut by 2 bases, the J end by 11 bases, with 14 bases between. The V gene's germline CDR1 is SGDLS and CDR2 YYNGEE. The CDR3 is made up of 14 amino acids. The CDR3 nucleotides are TGTGCCAGCAGCGTCAGGGGCGGTTCGACACCCCTCCACTTT. It encodes CASSVRGGSTPLHF.

The J gene is TRBJ1-5, the V gene TRBV5-1; 7 bases map to TRBD1. V shed 1 base and J 3 bases; nucleotides not matched to a gene: 1. The germline V gene has CDR1 SGHRS and CDR2 YFSETQ. There are 14 residues in the CDR3. CDR3 coding DNA: TGCGCCAGCAGCTTGACAGGGGACAATCAGCCCCAGCATTTT. The encoded protein is CASSLTGDNQPQHF.

The chain is built from TRBV6-1 and TRBJ1-2, with D tentatively TRBD1 (6 bases). CDR3 size: 14 residues. CDR1 and CDR2 from the germline V gene are MNHNS and SASEGT. Trimming took 2 bases from V and 3 from J, leaving 10 bases between them. The CDR3 bases are TGTGCCAGCAGTGAACAAGGACAGCACTATGGCTACACCTTC. Translated: CASSEQGQHYGYTF.

This chain uses TRBV28 with TRBJ2-2, with 9 bases identical to TRBD1. Germline V CDR1 and CDR2: MDHEN, SYDVKM. This CDR3 has 15 residues. J lost 6 bases, V lost 5 bases, and 7 bases had no gene match. The CDR3 DNA reads TGTGCCAGCAGTCCCTACGGACAGGGGCCCGGGGAGCTGTTTTTT. This translates into CASSPYGQGPGELFF.

The V gene is TRBV5-4, the J gene TRBJ1-4, with 8 positions matching TRBD1. Germline trimming cut 2 bases from V and 6 bases from J; bases unmatched to any gene: 3. The CDR3 spans 14 residues. Germline V gives CDR1 SGHNT, CDR2 YYREEE (reference sequence). Written as DNA, the CDR3 is TGTGCCAGCAGCTTACAGGGGGGGGATGAAAAACTGTTTTTT. Translating gives CASSLQGGDEKLFF.